This T cell receptor beta chain was recorded in a study of shared clonotypes between healthy human individuals. Genomic DNA (from each subset) was split evenly across several immunoSEQ plates. Replicate sorted-subset PCRs were loaded with roughly 190 ng DNA, about 31,000 T cell genomes. Profiling relied on immunoSEQ multiplex PCR, and the TCRdb table lists in-frame clones only, not all of them. The data contain about 2 million clones, about 95% of them seen just once; the ten biggest clones take up around 0.13%. Every contributor of samples was a Caucasian grown-up residing in Nashville, Tennessee. CD4+ cells were split into CD45RA+ naive and CD45RA-negative memory subsets. This sequence originates from a man in his late teens or twenties in good health. Input material: naive CD4+ T cells sorted from blood. The subset denotes: CD45RA+ positively selected.

CDR3 residues: CAWSATGWSTEAFF. DNA for the CDR3: TGTGCCTGGAGTGCGACAGGGTGGTCCACTGAAGCTTTCTTT. The V gene is TRBV30, the J gene TRBJ1-1; 7 nucleotides align to TRBD1. The CDR3 totals 14 residues. The junction had 6 bases not matched to a gene; V was cut back by 1 base and J by 4 bases. Germline V gene data show CDR1 as GTSNPN and CDR2 as SVGIG (reference sequence).